This TCR beta chain was obtained from a study of T cell changes during pregnancy in multiple sclerosis. This CDR3 spans 11 amino acids. Germline loops: CDR1 LGHNA, CDR2 YNFKEQ. V was pared by 4 bases and J by 8 bases, with 6 bases between. Profiling relied on immunoSEQ multiplex PCR, and the TCRdb table lists in-frame clones only, not all of them. The sample contains tens of thousands of clones, roughly 90% of which appear only once. The clonotype was recovered from a female donor in good health, enrolled as a control in a pregnancy study. The material sequenced was peripheral blood, taken after pregnancy. The V call is TRBV4-2, the J call TRBJ2-1, with D unresolved. The CDR3 region is CASSRSDEQFF. CDR3 coding DNA: TGTGCCAGCAGCCGGTCGGATGAGCAGTTCTTC.